Listed below are T cell receptor beta chains from one sample, sequenced in a study of early T cells in non-severe SARS-CoV-2 infection. TCRdb recomputed calls from the 5' RACE reads with MiXCR, one row per CDR3 protein. This sample has some 120,000 distinct CDR3 sequences, with 15% found just once. The sequenced material came from whole blood. All receptors derive from an adult who was a healthcare worker with PCR-confirmed SARS-CoV-2 infection or an uninfected control (not recorded which). The CDR3 runs from the conserved cysteine through the conserved F or W. A D gene is named only where the DNA matches it firmly. Expanded clones are given a class, and other clones once, few, many or no size at all.

TRBJ2-3 | TRBV5-6 | few | - | TGTGCCAGCAGTATTATATCGACCGCCTCTAGCACAGATACGCAGTATTTT | CASSIISTASSTDTQYF
TRBJ2-5 | TRBV12-3/TRBV12-4 | few | TRBD2 | TGTGCCAGCAGCCCGGGACTAGCGGGGGGGACCCAGTACTTC | CASSPGLAGGTQYF
TRBJ1-5 | TRBV4-1 | - | - | TGCGCCAGCAGCCAAGATTGGGGGCAGGACCAGCCCCAGCATTTT | CASSQDWGQDQPQHF
TRBJ2-1 | TRBV4-1 | many | TRBD2 | TGCGCCAGCAGCCAAGAAACTAGCGGGACCTACAATGAGCAGTTCTTC | CASSQETSGTYNEQFF
TRBJ2-7 | TRBV20-1 | - | TRBD2 | TGCAGTGTTACTAGCGCCGCCTACGAGCAGTACTTC | CSVTSAAYEQYF
TRBJ1-1 | TRBV6-2/TRBV6-3 | few | - | TGTGCCAGCACCGAGGTGGGTGGCACTGAAGCTTTCTTT | CASTEVGGTEAFF
TRBJ2-2 | TRBV29-1 | - | - | TGCAGCGTTGTCGGCCTCCAAGAAACCGGGGAGCTGTTTTTT | CSVVGLQETGELFF
TRBJ2-3 | TRBV7-9 | few | TRBD2 | TGTGCCAGCAGTGGGACTAGCGGGGATACGCAGTATTTT | CASSGTSGDTQYF
TRBJ1-2 | TRBV4-1 | few | TRBD1 | TGCGCCAGCAGCCAAGACGGACAGGGAATGTATGGCTACACCTTC | CASSQDGQGMYGYTF
TRBJ2-1 | TRBV20-1 | - | - | TGCAGTGCTAGAGATCCGGGGGCCCCCTACAATGAGCAGTTCTTC | CSARDPGAPYNEQFF
TRBJ1-1 | TRBV30 | few | - | TGTGCCTGGAGTGTACCCTTGTACACTGAAGCTTTCTTT | CAWSVPLYTEAFF
TRBJ2-3 | TRBV7-2 | - | - | TGTGCCAGCAGCCCCTACCAGAGCACAGATACGCAGTATTTT | CASSPYQSTDTQYF
TRBJ1-4 | TRBV18 | - | - | TGTGCCAGCTCACCACCGGAGGGGGGCACTAATGAAAAACTGTTTTTT | CASSPPEGGTNEKLFF
TRBJ2-7 | TRBV2 | few | - | TGTGCCAGCAGGTTCACAGTCTCCTACGAGCAGTACTTC | CASRFTVSYEQYF
TRBJ2-1 | TRBV29-1 | - | - | TGCAGCGCTTCGGGAGAAATTAACAATGAGCAGTTCTTC | CSASGEINNEQFF
TRBJ1-6 | TRBV20-1 | - | - | TGCAGTGCTAGAGATTCGGCCAGAGAGCCCCTCCACTTT | CSARDSAREPLHF
TRBJ2-7 | TRBV18 | - | TRBD2 | TGTGCCAGCTCAGCCGGACTAGCGGACTACGAGCAGTACTTC | CASSAGLADYEQYF
TRBJ2-1 | TRBV6-6 | - | - | TGTGCCAGCAGTTACTCCAGGCAAGCCTACAATGAGCAGTTCTTC | CASSYSRQAYNEQFF
TRBJ2-7 | TRBV20-1 | few | - | TGCAGTGCTAGAGATTCCCACCCCTCACCCGTCCAGCATGTCCCCTACGAGCAGTACTTC | CSARDSHPSPVQHVPYEQYF
TRBJ2-2 | TRBV19 | - | TRBD1 | TGTGCCAGTACATCGCAGGGGGCGCTGGGGACCGGGGAGCTGTTTTTT | CASTSQGALGTGELFF
TRBJ2-2 | TRBV2 | - | - | TGTGCCAGCACAGAGTCCGGGGAGCTGTTTTTT | CASTESGELFF
TRBJ1-2 | TRBV7-8 | - | - | TGTGCCAGCAGCTTAAGTAGGAGGTCTACTAACTATGGCTACACCTTC | CASSLSRRSTNYGYTF
TRBJ2-3 | TRBV11-1 | few | TRBD2 | TGTGCCAGCAGCCTAAACCCTTGGACTAGCGGAGGCACAGATACGCAGTATTTT | CASSLNPWTSGGTDTQYF
TRBJ1-2 | TRBV5-1 | many | TRBD1 | TGCGCCAGCAGCTCCGGGACAGCAACCTATGGCTACACCTTC | CASSSGTATYGYTF
TRBJ1-1 | TRBV9 | - | - | TGTGCCAGCAGCGTAGCTGGGCAGGGGATGAACACTGAAGCTTTCTTT | CASSVAGQGMNTEAFF
TRBJ1-1 | TRBV7-9 | - | - | TGTGCCAGCAGCGGGGCCCCGCGAGGGTACTTCTTT | CASSGAPRGYFF